This T cell receptor (beta chain) is drawn from a study of CD8 T cells in Susac syndrome (dated by TCRdb to between 2018 and 2021). Regarding the research as a whole: Of the Susac syndrome patients who were sequenced, 8 or 9 were in clinical remission while more than five had clinically active disease. Clonality of the CD8+ T cell repertoire was compared between 11 to 12 healthy donors, about 14 Susac syndrome patients and some 15 multiple sclerosis patients. Repertoire sequencing was used to test whether CD8+ T cell activation and differentiation in Susac syndrome was antigen driven. At blood withdrawal, Susac syndrome patients were therapy-naive, treated with corticosteroids (with IVIg additionally given to some), or treated with IVIg alone. The paper as a whole reports these results and caveats: Sixteen Susac-specific public clones were identified in the total CD8+ repertoire, and several Susac-specific public clones were identified in the CD8+ TEMRA repertoire. The number of individuals in the TCR sequencing and HLA analysis was recognized as being relatively small. CD8+ repertoires in Susac syndrome showed clonal expansion, which was highest in CD8+ TEMRA cells and was greater in clinically active patients than in remitting patients.

RNA was extracted using the RNeasy kit, and about 0.45 to 1 ug of the RNA was reverse transcribed with random hexamers. TCR beta CDR3 regions were amplified with the immunoSEQ multiplex PCR assay covering 54 Vbeta and 13 Jbeta segments. Bias from PCR amplification was corrected by using a synthetic template baseline for primer optimization and for computational correction. The paper's processing steps were these. Reads were annotated to V, D and J genes according to IMGT and were analyzed with immunoSEQ Analyzer, with only productive sequences retained. Clonality was calculated as one minus the Shannon entropy normalized by log2 of the number of productive unique sequences. For each patient and control, public and private clones were evaluated among the 100 most prevalent clones. A clone was defined as Susac-specific if it was absent from the healthy and MS cohorts, from some 980 published viral clones and from other ImmuneACCESS disease sequences. TCRdb ran its own pipeline on the public reads, namely fastp trimming at Q25 and MiXCR clone calling, and kept in-frame beta chains. When rows share a CDR3 protein, they turn into one entry using the most common DNA and genes. These V and J calls originate from TCRdb's pipeline instead of the authors' own analysis. In all, the sample holds around 100,000 distinct CDR3 sequences, and approximately 95% of those were seen once. 0.3% to 0.35% of the sample is held by the ten biggest clonotypes.

Peripheral blood CD8+ and CD4+ T cells from healthy donors, Susac syndrome patients and multiple sclerosis patients were profiled by high-throughput TCR beta sequencing. The Susac syndrome patients fulfilled recently defined diagnostic criteria for either definite or probable disease. Bulk CD8+ and CD4+ T cells were purified magnetically by negative isolation, whereas CD8+ TEMRA cells were enriched by FACS. Blood was collected in EDTA tubes and processed within 24 hours, with PBMCs isolated through density gradient centrifugation. PBMCs intended for TCR sequencing were cryopreserved in liquid nitrogen and thawed later in a water bath at 37 degrees C. The sorted or isolated CD4+, CD8+ and CD8+ TEMRA cells reached a purity of at least 90%. CDR1 is given as MGHDK and CDR2 as SYGVNS, both from the germline V gene. Relative to germline, V is missing 3 bases and J is missing 6 bases, with 10 bases of the junction outside any gene match. From cysteine to phenylalanine, the CDR3 is 16 amino acids long. The DNA shown is the 48-base CDR3, in frame from base 1.

Details on this clonotype: What antigen it recognizes has not been identified. The input lacks base qualities; no much larger clone sits a single base away.

The rearrangement combines TRBV25-1 with TRBJ2-4; TRBD2 agrees with 8 junctional bases. Sequences were obtained from CD8+ T cells from PBMCs. The receptor was isolated from a human donor with Susac syndrome. In nucleotide form, the sequence is TGTGCCAGCAGTGATAATGGTCGGGGGGGTAGAAACATTCAGTACTTC. Its amino acids are CASSDNGRGGRNIQYF.